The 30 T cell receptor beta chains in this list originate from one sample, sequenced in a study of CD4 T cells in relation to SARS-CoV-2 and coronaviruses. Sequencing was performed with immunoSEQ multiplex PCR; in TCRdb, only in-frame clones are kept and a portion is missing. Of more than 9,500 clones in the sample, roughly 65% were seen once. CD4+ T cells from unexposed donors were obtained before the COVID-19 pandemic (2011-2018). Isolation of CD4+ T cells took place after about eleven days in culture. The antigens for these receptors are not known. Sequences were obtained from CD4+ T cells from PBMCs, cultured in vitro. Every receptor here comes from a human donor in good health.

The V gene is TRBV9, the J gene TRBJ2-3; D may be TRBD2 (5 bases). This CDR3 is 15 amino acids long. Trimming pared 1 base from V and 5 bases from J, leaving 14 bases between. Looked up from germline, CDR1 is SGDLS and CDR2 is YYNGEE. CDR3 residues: CASSVTPLEGDTQYF. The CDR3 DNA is TGTGCCAGCAGCGTAACCCCTCTCGAGGGAGATACGCAGTATTTT.

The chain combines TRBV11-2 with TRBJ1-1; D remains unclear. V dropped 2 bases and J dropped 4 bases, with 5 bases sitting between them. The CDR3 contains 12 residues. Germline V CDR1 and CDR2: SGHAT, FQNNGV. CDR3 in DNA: TGTGCCAGCAGCTTATCCGGCACTGAAGCTTTCTTT. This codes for CASSLSGTEAFF.

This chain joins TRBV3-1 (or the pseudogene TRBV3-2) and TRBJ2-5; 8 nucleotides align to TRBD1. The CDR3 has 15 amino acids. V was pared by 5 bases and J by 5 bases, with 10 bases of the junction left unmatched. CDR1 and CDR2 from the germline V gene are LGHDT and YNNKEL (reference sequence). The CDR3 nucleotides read TGTGCCAGCAGCGAATCCGGGACAGGCGAGGAGACCCAGTACTTC. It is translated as CASSESGTGEETQYF.

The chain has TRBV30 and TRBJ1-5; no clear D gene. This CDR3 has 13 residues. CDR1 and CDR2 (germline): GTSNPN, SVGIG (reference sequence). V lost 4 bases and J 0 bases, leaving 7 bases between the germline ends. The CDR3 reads CAWTEDSNQPQHF. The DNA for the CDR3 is TGTGCCTGGACAGAAGATAGCAATCAGCCCCAGCATTTT. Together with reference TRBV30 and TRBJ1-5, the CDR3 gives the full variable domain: SQTIHQWPATLVQPVGSPLSLECTVEGTSNPNLYWYRQAAGRGLQLLFYSVGIGQISSEVPQNLSASRPQDRQFILSSKKLLLSDSGFYLCAWTEDSNQPQHFGDGTRLSIL.

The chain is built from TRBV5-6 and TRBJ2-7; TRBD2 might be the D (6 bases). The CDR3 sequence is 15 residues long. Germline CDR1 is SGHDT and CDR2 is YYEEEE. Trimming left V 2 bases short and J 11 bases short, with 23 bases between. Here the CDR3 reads CASSFGSGLPPVEYF. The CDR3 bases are TGTGCCAGCAGCTTTGGTTCGGGACTGCCCCCGGTGGAGTACTTC.

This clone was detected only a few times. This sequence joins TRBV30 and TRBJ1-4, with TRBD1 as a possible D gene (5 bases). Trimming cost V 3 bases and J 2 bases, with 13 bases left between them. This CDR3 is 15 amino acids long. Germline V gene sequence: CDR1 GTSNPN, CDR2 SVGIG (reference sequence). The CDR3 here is CAWRRGEGTNEKLFF. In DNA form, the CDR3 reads TGTGCCTGGAGGCGGGGAGAGGGGACTAATGAAAAACTGTTTTTT. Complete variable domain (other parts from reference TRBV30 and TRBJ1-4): SQTIHQWPATLVQPVGSPLSLECTVEGTSNPNLYWYRQAAGRGLQLLFYSVGIGQISSEVPQNLSASRPQDRQFILSSKKLLLSDSGFYLCAWRRGEGTNEKLFFGSGTQLSVL.

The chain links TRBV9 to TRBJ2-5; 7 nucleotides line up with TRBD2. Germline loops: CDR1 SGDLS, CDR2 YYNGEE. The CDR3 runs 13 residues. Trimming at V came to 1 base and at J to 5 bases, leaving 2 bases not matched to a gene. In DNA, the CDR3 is TGTGCCAGCAGCGTAATGGGGGGGGAGACCCAGTACTTC. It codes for CASSVMGGETQYF.

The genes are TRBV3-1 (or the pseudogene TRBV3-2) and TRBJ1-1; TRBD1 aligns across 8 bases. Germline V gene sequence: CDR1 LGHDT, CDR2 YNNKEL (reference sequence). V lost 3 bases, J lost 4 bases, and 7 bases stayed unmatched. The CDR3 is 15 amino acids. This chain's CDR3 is CASSHDRGDGTEAFF. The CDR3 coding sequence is TGTGCCAGCAGCCATGACAGGGGAGATGGCACTGAAGCTTTCTTT.

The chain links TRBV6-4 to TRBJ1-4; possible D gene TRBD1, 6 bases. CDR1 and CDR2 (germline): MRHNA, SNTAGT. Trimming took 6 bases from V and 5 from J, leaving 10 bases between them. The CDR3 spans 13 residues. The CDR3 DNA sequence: TGTGCCAGCAGACGGACAGAAAATGAAAAACTGTTTTTT. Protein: CASRRTENEKLFF.

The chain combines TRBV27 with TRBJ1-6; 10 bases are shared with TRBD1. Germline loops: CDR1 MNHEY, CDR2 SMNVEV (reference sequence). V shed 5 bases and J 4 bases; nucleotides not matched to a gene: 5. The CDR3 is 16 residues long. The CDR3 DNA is TGTGCCAGCAGTCCGGGACAGGGGTCGTATAATTCACCCCTCCACTTT. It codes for CASSPGQGSYNSPLHF.

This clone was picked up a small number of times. The CDR3 DNA sequence: TGCGCCAGCAGTGGAGGCCAAACGAATACTGAAGCTTTCTTT. Translating gives CASSGGQTNTEAFF. This chain uses TRBV5-1 with TRBJ1-1; D gene uncertain. The ends were cut back, 5 bases at V and 5 bases at J, with 16 bases in the middle. CDR3 length equals 14 residues. CDR1 is SGHRS, CDR2 YFSETQ, per germline.

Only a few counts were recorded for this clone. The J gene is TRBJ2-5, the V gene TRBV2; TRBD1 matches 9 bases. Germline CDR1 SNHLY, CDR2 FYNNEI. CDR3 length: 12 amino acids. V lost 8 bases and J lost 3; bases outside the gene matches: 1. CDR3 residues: CASGQGKETQYF. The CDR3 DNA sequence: TGTGCCAGCGGACAGGGGAAAGAGACCCAGTACTTC.

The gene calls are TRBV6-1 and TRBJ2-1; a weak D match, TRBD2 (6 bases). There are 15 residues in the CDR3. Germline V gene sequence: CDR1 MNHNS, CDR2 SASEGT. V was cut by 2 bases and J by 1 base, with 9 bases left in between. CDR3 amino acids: CASSELALSYNEQFF. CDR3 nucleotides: TGTGCCAGCAGTGAACTAGCGCTATCCTACAATGAGCAGTTCTTC.

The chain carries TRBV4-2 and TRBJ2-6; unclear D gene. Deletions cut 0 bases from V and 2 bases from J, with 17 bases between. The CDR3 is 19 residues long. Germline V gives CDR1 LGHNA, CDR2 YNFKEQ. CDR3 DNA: TGTGCCAGCAGCCAAGATGCCCGCACTGAAGTAGCTGGGGCCAACGTCCTGACTTTC. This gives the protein CASSQDARTEVAGANVLTF.

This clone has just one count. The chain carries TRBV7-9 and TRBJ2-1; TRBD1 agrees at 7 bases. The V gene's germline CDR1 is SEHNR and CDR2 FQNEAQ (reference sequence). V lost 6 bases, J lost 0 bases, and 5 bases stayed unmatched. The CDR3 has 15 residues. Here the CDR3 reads CASSLTGSSYNEQFF. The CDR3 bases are TGTGCCAGCAGTTTGACAGGGAGCTCCTACAATGAGCAGTTCTTC.

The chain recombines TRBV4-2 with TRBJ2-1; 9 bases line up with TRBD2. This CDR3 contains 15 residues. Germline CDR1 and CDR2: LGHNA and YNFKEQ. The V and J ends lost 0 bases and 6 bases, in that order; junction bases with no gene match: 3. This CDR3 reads CASSQERLAANEQFF. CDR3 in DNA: TGTGCCAGCAGCCAAGAGCGACTAGCGGCCAATGAGCAGTTCTTC.

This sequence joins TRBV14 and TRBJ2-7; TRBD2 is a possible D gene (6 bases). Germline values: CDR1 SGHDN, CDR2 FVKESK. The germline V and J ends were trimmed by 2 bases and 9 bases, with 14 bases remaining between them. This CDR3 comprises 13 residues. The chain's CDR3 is CASSQTRGSGQYF. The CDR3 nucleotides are TGTGCCAGCAGCCAAACTCGGGGGTCCGGGCAGTACTTC.

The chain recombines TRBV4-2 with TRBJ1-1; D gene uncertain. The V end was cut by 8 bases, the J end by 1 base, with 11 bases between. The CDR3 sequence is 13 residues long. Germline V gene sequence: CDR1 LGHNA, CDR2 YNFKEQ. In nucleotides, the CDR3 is TGTGCCAGCCTCTCCCAAGAGAACACTGAAGCTTTCTTT. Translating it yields CASLSQENTEAFF.

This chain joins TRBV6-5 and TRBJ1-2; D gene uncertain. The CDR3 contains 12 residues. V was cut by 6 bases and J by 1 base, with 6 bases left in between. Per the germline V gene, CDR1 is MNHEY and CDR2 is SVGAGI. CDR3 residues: CASRGSNYGYTF. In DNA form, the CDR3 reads TGTGCCAGCAGGGGGAGTAACTATGGCTACACCTTC.

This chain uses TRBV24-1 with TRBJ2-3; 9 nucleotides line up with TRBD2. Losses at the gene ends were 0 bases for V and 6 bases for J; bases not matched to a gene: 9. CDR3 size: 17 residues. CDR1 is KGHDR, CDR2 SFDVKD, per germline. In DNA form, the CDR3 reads TGTGCCACCAGTGATTTGCGGGGTAGCGGGAGAACGGATACGCAGTATTTT. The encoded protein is CATSDLRGSGRTDTQYF.

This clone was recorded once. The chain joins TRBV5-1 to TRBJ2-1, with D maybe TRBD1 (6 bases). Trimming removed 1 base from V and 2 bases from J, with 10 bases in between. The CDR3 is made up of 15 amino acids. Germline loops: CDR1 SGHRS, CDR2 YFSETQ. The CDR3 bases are TGCGCCAGCAGCTTGAAACAGGGTGCCTACAATGAGCAGTTCTTC. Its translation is CASSLKQGAYNEQFF.

The CDR3 bases are TGTGCCAGCAGCTATCCCCTAGCGGGAGATGGCGATGAGCAGTTCTTC. Amino acids: CASSYPLAGDGDEQFF. The J gene is TRBJ2-1, the V gene TRBV5-6; TRBD2 matches at 10 bases. CDR1 SGHDT and CDR2 YYEEEE come from the germline V gene. The CDR3 contains 16 residues. V lost 3 bases to trimming and J lost 8 bases; unmatched junction nucleotides: 11.

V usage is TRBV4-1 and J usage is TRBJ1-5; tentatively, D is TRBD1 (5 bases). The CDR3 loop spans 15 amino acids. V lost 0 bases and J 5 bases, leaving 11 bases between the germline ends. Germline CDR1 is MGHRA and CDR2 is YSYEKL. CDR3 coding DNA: TGCGCCAGCAGCCAAGAAGAAGGGGCCGATCAGCCCCAGCATTTT. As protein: CASSQEEGADQPQHF.

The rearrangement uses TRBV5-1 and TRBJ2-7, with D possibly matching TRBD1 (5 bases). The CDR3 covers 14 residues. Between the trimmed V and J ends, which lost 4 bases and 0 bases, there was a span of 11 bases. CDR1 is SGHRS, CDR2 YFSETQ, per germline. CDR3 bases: TGCGCCAGCAGCACACATGGGGCCTCCTACGAGCAGTACTTC. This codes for CASSTHGASYEQYF.

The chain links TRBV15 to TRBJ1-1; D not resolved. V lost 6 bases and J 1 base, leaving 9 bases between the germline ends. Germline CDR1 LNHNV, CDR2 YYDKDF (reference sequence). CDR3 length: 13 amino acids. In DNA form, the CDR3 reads TGTGCCACCAGGGTAGGGCAGAACACTGAAGCTTTCTTT. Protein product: CATRVGQNTEAFF.

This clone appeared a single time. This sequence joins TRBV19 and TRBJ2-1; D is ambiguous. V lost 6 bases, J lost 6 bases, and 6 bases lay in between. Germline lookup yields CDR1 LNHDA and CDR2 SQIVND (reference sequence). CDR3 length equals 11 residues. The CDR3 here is CASRTGNEQFF. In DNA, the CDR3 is TGTGCCAGTAGGACTGGCAATGAGCAGTTCTTC.

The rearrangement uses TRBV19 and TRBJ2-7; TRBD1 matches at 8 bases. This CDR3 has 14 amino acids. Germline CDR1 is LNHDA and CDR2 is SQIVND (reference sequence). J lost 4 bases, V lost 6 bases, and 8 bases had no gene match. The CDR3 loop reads CASSGQGSWYEQYF. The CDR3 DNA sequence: TGTGCCAGTAGCGGACAGGGATCCTGGTACGAGCAGTACTTC.

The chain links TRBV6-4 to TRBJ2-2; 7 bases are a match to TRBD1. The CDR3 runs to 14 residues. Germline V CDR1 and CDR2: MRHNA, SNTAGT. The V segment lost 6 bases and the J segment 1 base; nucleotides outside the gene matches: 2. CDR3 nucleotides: TGTGCCAGCAGCGGGACAGAGAACACCGGGGAGCTGTTTTTT. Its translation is CASSGTENTGELFF.

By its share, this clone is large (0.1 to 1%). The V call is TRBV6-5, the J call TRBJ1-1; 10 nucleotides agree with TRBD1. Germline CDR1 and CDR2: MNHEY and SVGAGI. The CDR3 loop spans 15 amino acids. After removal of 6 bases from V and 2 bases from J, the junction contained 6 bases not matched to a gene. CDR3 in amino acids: CASRSGTGANTEAFF. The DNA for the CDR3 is TGTGCCAGCAGGTCCGGGACAGGGGCTAACACTGAAGCTTTCTTT.

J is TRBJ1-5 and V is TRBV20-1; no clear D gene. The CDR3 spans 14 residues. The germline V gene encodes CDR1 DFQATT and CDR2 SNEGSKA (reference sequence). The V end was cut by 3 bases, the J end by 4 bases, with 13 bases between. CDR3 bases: TGCAGTGCTAGTCCAAGTCCTCAAAATCAGCCCCAGCATTTT. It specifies CSASPSPQNQPQHF.